This TCR beta chain was found in a study of blood T cells in healthy people across ages. Samples each yielded at least 5.5 micrograms of total RNA. A sample-barcoded 5' primer and a J-beta primer mix were used in a second PCR of roughly 7 to 12 cycles. Each CDR3 protein is one row after TCRdb ran MiXCR on the 5' RACE reads. Among about 830,000 distinct CDR3 sequences listed, around 68% were seen once. This TCR derives from a man aged 25 to 40 in good health. Material for sequencing was blood.

DNA for the CDR3: TGTGCCAGCAGGGCGGGAGTAAGGGAGACCCAGTACTTC. As protein: CASRAGVRETQYF. J is TRBJ2-5 and V is TRBV2; TRBD2 agrees at 7 bases. The CDR3 sequence is 13 residues long. V dropped 6 bases and J dropped 5; count of bases not matched to a gene: 6. Germline V gene data show CDR1 as SNHLY and CDR2 as FYNNEI.